These 25 T cell receptor beta chains were all obtained from the same sample, sequenced in a study of molecular identifiers for immune sequencing clone quantification. TCRdb re-analysed the PCR reads in MiXCR, keeping a single row per CDR3 protein. This sample carries about half a million distinct CDR3 sequences, over 20% of them seen once, and the ten largest clones take 0.7% to 1%. The specimen sequenced was naive CD8+ T cells from blood, with Jurkat cell RNA spiked in. Sample subset: FACS-sorted CD8+CD4-CCR7+CD45RA+ naive T cells. The receptors stem from a human donor in good health. Some libraries in this study had Jurkat cell RNA spiked in.

Many counts were recorded for this clonotype. V gene TRBV20-1 combines with J gene TRBJ1-2; the match to TRBD1 covers 10 bases. CDR3 length equals 15 residues. Germline lookup yields CDR1 DFQATT and CDR2 SNEGSKA (reference sequence). J lost 9 bases, V lost 1 base, and 11 bases had no gene match. The DNA for the CDR3 is TGCAGTGCTAGAGTCCTGGGACAGGGGCGGTTCAGCTACACCTTC. Translating gives CSARVLGQGRFSYTF.

Many counts were recorded for this clonotype. The rearrangement links TRBV6-1 to TRBJ1-1; possible D gene TRBD1, 5 bases. The CDR3 consists of 11 residues. With 7 bases removed from V and 5 bases from J, the gap between germline ends came to 8 bases. Germline assignment: CDR1 MNHNS and CDR2 SASEGT. The CDR3 here is CASMGVTEAFF. The CDR3 region has the DNA TGTGCCAGCATGGGGGTTACTGAAGCTTTCTTT.

This clonotype came up many times. The chain joins TRBV20-1 to TRBJ1-1; 11 bases agree with TRBD1. V gave up 6 bases and J gave up 5 bases; unmatched junction bases: 8. Germline V gene data show CDR1 as DFQATT and CDR2 as SNEGSKA (reference sequence). This CDR3 has 14 residues. The CDR3 sequence is CSAREDRGRTEAFF. The CDR3 DNA sequence: TGCAGTGCCCGGGAGGACAGGGGGCGGACTGAAGCTTTCTTT.

The V gene is TRBV12-3 or TRBV12-4, the J gene TRBJ2-7, with 9 bases identical to TRBD1. The J segment lost 2 bases and the V segment lost 6 bases, leaving 5 bases of the junction unmatched. This CDR3 has 14 amino acids. The CDR3 DNA follows: TGTGCCAGCAGGCTGACAGGGGGGCCCTACGAGCAGTACTTC. This gives the protein CASRLTGGPYEQYF.

This clonotype was detected many times. The chain has TRBV2 and TRBJ1-3; D is ambiguous. Germline V gene data show CDR1 as SNHLY and CDR2 as FYNNEI. Trimming pared 6 bases from V and 4 bases from J, leaving 16 bases between. This CDR3 has 15 residues. The CDR3 sequence is CASSRDAASGNTIYF. In nucleotides, the CDR3 is TGTGCCAGCAGCAGAGACGCTGCCTCAGGAAACACCATATATTTT.

The count of this clonotype is one. This may be a read error, as it is one base from a much larger clone. Given the absence of the conserved phenylalanine or tryptophan at the CDR3 end, a read error is likely. This chain links TRBV30 with TRBJ2-4; perhaps D is TRBD1 or TRBD2 (6 bases each). V was trimmed by 0 bases and J by 8 bases, leaving 11 bases between them. This CDR3 contains 13 residues. The germline CDR1 and CDR2 sequences are GTSNPN and SVGIG (reference sequence). The CDR3 loop reads CAWSVGGLHIQYS. In DNA, the CDR3 is TGTGCCTGGAGTGTAGGGGGGTTGCACATTCAGTACTCC.

Comments on this clonotype: A read error is possible here, since a much larger clone lies one base away. CDR3 bases: TGCAGCGTCGACATGATACCTAGCACAGATACGCGGTATTTT. Translated: CSVDMIPSTDTRYF. The V call is TRBV29-1, the J call TRBJ2-3, with a possible D match to TRBD2 (5 bases). Germline values: CDR1 SQVTM, CDR2 ANQGSEA. The CDR3 covers 14 residues.

The CDR3 region is CASSLDGGVRNTQYF. CDR3 nucleotides: TGTGCCAGTAGCCTGGACGGAGGTGTCAGAAATACGCAGTATTTT. The rearrangement joins TRBV19 to TRBJ2-3, with D possibly matching TRBD2 (5 bases). The V gene's germline CDR1 is LNHDA and CDR2 SQIVND (reference sequence). Trimming removed 6 bases from V and 7 bases from J, with 20 bases in between. The length of the CDR3 is 15 residues.

The chain is built from TRBV9 and TRBJ2-3, with 9 bases fitting TRBD2. CDR3 length: 20 residues. The germline CDR1 and CDR2 sequences are SGDLS and YYNGEE. Unmatched junction bases numbered 17, after V lost 3 bases and J lost 0 bases. This chain's CDR3 is CASSEISGTSILSSTDTQYF. Here the CDR3 DNA reads TGTGCCAGCAGCGAAATATCCGGGACTAGCATTTTGTCTAGCACAGATACGCAGTATTTT.

This clonotype was counted between two and nine times. The chain employs TRBV25-1 and TRBJ2-7; D is uncertain. Trimming removed 2 bases at V and 3 bases at J, with 8 bases between. CDR3 length: 13 amino acids. Per the germline V gene, CDR1 is MGHDK and CDR2 is SYGVNS. DNA of the CDR3: TGTGCCAGCAGTGAAAAGGTTCTCTACGAGCAGTACTTC. Amino acids: CASSEKVLYEQYF.

This chain uses TRBV9 with TRBJ2-1; the match to TRBD2 covers 12 bases. V shed 3 bases, J shed 5 bases, and the junction held 3 bases outside the gene matches. Germline V lookup: CDR1 SGDLS, CDR2 YYNGEE. CDR3 length: 15 amino acids. The CDR3 reads CASSARTSGDNEQFF. DNA for the CDR3: TGTGCCAGCAGCGCCAGGACTAGCGGGGACAATGAGCAGTTCTTC.

The rearrangement links TRBV6-5 to TRBJ1-6; 7 positions agree with TRBD1. Germline V gene data show CDR1 as MNHEY and CDR2 as SVGAGI. V lost 0 bases to trimming and J lost 0 bases; unmatched junction nucleotides: 5. The CDR3 contains 18 residues. The CDR3 sequence is CASSYSTGVSSYNSPLHF. In DNA form, the CDR3 reads TGTGCCAGCAGTTACTCAACAGGGGTGAGCTCCTATAATTCACCCCTCCACTTT.

The V call is TRBV6-5, the J call TRBJ2-2; TRBD2 might be the D (11 bases). CDR1 and CDR2 (germline): MNHEY, SVGAGI. The V and J ends lost 7 bases and 6 bases respectively, with 24 bases between them. The CDR3 runs 17 residues. The CDR3 reads CASTALAGGQGAGELFF. The CDR3 bases are TGTGCCAGCACGGCTCTAGCGGGAGGACAGGGGGCCGGGGAGCTGTTTTTT.

This clonotype was recorded many times. The rearrangement joins TRBV3-1 to TRBJ2-2; 7 positions agree with TRBD2. From germline, CDR1 is LGHDT and CDR2 YNNKEL (reference sequence). The V segment lost 0 bases and the J segment 3 bases; nucleotides outside the gene matches: 4. The CDR3 covers 16 residues. In nucleotides, the CDR3 is TGTGCCAGCAGCCAAGAAGCCCGGGGGGACACCGGGGAGCTGTTTTTT. Translated: CASSQEARGDTGELFF.

This clonotype came up a few times. The CDR3 DNA is TGCAGTGCAAAGGACAGGGAATTCATGAACACTGAAGCTTTCTTT. Amino acids: CSAKDREFMNTEAFF. This chain joins TRBV20-1 and TRBJ1-1; 8 positions agree with TRBD1. This CDR3 spans 15 amino acids. Germline loops: CDR1 DFQATT, CDR2 SNEGSKA (reference sequence). The trim removed 6 bases at V and 0 bases at J, leaving 9 bases unmatched.

As concerns this clonotype: This may stem from a read error, because a much larger clone lies one nucleotide away. This rearrangement joins TRBV28 to TRBJ1-5; D not resolved. The CDR3 spans 15 residues. V was clipped by 7 bases and J by 3 bases, with 16 bases between them. Germline lookup yields CDR1 MDHEN and CDR2 SYDVKM. The CDR3 reads CASMISGMDNQPQHF. The CDR3 nucleotides are TGTGCCAGCATGATTAGTGGAATGGACAATCAGCCCCAGCATTTT.

Ten or more counts support this clonotype. As DNA, the CDR3 is TGTGCCAGCAGCACCGTAGCGGGGTGGGCAGATACGCAGTATTTT. Translation: CASSTVAGWADTQYF. The chain joins TRBV7-2 to TRBJ2-3, with 8 bases matching TRBD2. The CDR3 consists of 15 residues. The V gene's germline CDR1 is SGHTA and CDR2 FQGNSA. The ends lost 5 bases at V and 4 bases at J; junction bases unmatched: 8. The whole variable domain, remainder taken from reference TRBV7-2 and TRBJ2-3, is GAGVSQSPSNKVTEKGKDVELRCDPISGHTALYWYRQSLGQGLEFLIYFQGNSAPDKSGLPSDRFSAERTGGSVSTLTIQRTQQEDSAVYLCASSTVAGWADTQYFGPGTRLTVL.

This clonotype showed up many times. J is TRBJ2-3 and V is TRBV5-1; 7 bases fit TRBD1. CDR1 SGHRS and CDR2 YFSETQ come from the germline V gene. The junction had 9 bases not matched to a gene; V was cut back by 0 bases and J by 5 bases. This CDR3 contains 16 residues. The CDR3, as DNA: TGCGCCAGCAGCTTGGATGGGAGCAGGGGGATAGATACGCAGTATTTT. It specifies CASSLDGSRGIDTQYF.

This clonotype appeared many times. CDR3 nucleotides: TGTGCCAGCAGTGGGACCTGGGGCAATCAGCCCCAGCATTTT. Amino acids: CASSGTWGNQPQHF. The chain recombines TRBV6-2 or TRBV6-3 with TRBJ1-5, with a tentative D call TRBD1 (5 bases). V shed 5 bases and J shed 2 bases, with 10 bases lying between them. The CDR3 sequence is 14 residues long. Germline CDR1 MNHEY, CDR2 SVGEGT.

This clonotype showed up many times. DNA for the CDR3: TGTGCCAGCAGCACAACGACGAGCGACCAGGGGACCCAGTACTTC. Its protein is CASSTTTSDQGTQYF. The chain is built from TRBV7-9 and TRBJ2-5, with D possibly matching TRBD1 (5 bases). Germline assignment: CDR1 SEHNR and CDR2 FQNEAQ (reference sequence). CDR3 length equals 15 residues. V was clipped by 5 bases and J by 7 bases, with 20 bases between them.

This clonotype was found a few times. This rearrangement joins TRBV30 to TRBJ2-7; 13 positions match TRBD2. The CDR3 contains 13 residues. V dropped 5 bases and J dropped 5; count of bases not matched to a gene: 3. Germline V gene lookup returns CDR1 GTSNPN and CDR2 SVGIG (reference sequence). CDR3 sequence: CAWGLAGENEQYF. The CDR3 DNA follows: TGTGCCTGGGGACTAGCGGGAGAAAACGAGCAGTACTTC. Full variable domain (missing parts from reference TRBV30 and TRBJ2-7): SQTIHQWPATLVQPVGSPLSLECTVEGTSNPNLYWYRQAAGRGLQLLFYSVGIGQISSEVPQNLSASRPQDRQFILSSKKLLLSDSGFYLCAWGLAGENEQYFGPGTRLTVT.

As concerns this clonotype: This could be a read error, since a much larger clone is one nucleotide away. The CDR3 sequence is CASSLGVKNTGAFF. In nucleotides, the CDR3 is TGTGCCAGCAGCTTAGGGGTCAAGAACACTGGAGCTTTCTTT. V and J are TRBV7-8 and TRBJ1-1; D is uncertain. This CDR3 is built from 14 residues. In germline, CDR1 is SGHVS, CDR2 FQNEAQ.

This clonotype was counted at least ten times. The chain links TRBV4-1 to TRBJ1-3; the D gene is possibly TRBD1 (6 bases). The germline CDR1 and CDR2 sequences are MGHRA and YSYEKL. The V gene lost 2 bases and the J gene lost 3 bases, with 8 bases spanning the gap. CDR3 length: 14 residues. Here the CDR3 reads CASSQTGFGNTIYF. CDR3 nucleotide sequence: TGCGCCAGCAGCCAAACAGGGTTTGGAAACACCATATATTTT.

This clonotype was counted ten times or more. The V and J genes are TRBV6-6 and TRBJ2-7, with D perhaps matching TRBD1 (5 bases). Germline CDR1 MNHNY, CDR2 SVGAGI (reference sequence). Trimming shortened V by 8 bases and J by 1 base, and 18 bases separated the two germline ends. This CDR3 comprises 15 residues. CDR3 sequence (DNA): TGTGCCAGCCTCCACAACCCAGGGAATTCCTACGAGCAGTACTTC. It specifies CASLHNPGNSYEQYF.

V usage is TRBV27 and J usage is TRBJ2-2, with D possibly TRBD2 on 5 matching bases. The ends were cut back, 7 bases at V and 1 base at J, with 7 bases in the middle. The CDR3 is 13 residues long. Germline CDR1 reads MNHEY; CDR2 reads SMNVEV (reference sequence). This chain's CDR3 is CASIEGNTGELFF. The DNA of the CDR3 is TGTGCCAGCATAGAGGGGAACACCGGGGAGCTGTTTTTT.